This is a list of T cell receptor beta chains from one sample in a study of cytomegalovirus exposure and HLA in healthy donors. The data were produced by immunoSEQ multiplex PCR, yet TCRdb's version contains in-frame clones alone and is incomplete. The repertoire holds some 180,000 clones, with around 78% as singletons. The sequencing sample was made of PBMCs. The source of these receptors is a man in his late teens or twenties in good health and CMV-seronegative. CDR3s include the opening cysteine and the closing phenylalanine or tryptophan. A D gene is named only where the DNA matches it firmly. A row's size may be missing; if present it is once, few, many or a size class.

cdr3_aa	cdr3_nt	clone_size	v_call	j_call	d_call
CASSVGRGTEAFF	TGTGCCAGTAGTGTTGGGAGGGGAACTGAAGCTTTCTTT	-	TRBV19	TRBJ1-1	-
CASSPNRDTQYF	TGTGCCAGCTCACCAAACCGGGATACGCAGTATTTT	-	TRBV18	TRBJ2-3	-
CASSGGQGPEEQYF	TGTGCCAGCAGTGGGGGACAGGGACCGGAGGAGCAGTACTTC	once	TRBV28	TRBJ2-7	TRBD1
CASSSRDRGSYEQYF	TGTGCCAGCAGTTCCCGGGACAGGGGTTCCTACGAGCAGTACTTC	-	TRBV28	TRBJ2-7	TRBD1
CASSYSVDKDIYGYTF	TGTGCCAGCAGTTACTCCGTGGACAAAGACATCTATGGCTACACCTTC	-	TRBV6-5	TRBJ1-2	-
CASSPARGSYEQYF	TGTGCCAGCAGCCCAGCCCGGGGCTCCTACGAGCAGTACTTC	-	TRBV7-2	TRBJ2-7	-
CASSQEGQGSEAFF	TGTGCCAGCAGCCAAGAGGGACAGGGCTCTGAAGCTTTCTTT	-	TRBV4-2	TRBJ1-1	TRBD1
CASSLAGAIQYEQYF	TGTGCCAGCAGCTTAGCAGGGGCTATCCAATACGAGCAGTACTTC	-	TRBV7-3	TRBJ2-7	-
CASSIRRKNEAFF	TGTGCCAGTAGTATACGGAGGAAGAATGAAGCTTTCTTT	few	TRBV19	TRBJ1-1	-
CASSEWGQGNYEQYF	TGTGCCAGCAGTGAATGGGGACAGGGGAATTACGAGCAGTACTTC	-	TRBV25-1	TRBJ2-7	TRBD1
CASSPYGQGETEAFF	TGTGCCAGCAGCCCCTACGGACAGGGGGAGACTGAAGCTTTCTTT	few	TRBV5-6	TRBJ1-1	TRBD1
CASSRLKQGALGEQFF	TGCGCCAGCAGCCGATTAAAGCAGGGGGCACTCGGTGAGCAGTTCTTC	once	TRBV4-1	TRBJ2-1	TRBD1
CASSQPGKLGSASAGELFF	TGCGCCAGCAGTCAACCCGGGAAGTTGGGTTCGGCTTCGGCCGGGGAGCTGTTTTTT	few	TRBV23-1	TRBJ2-2	-
CAIRDRPDEKLFF	TGTGCCATCAGGGACAGGCCTGATGAAAAACTGTTTTTT	-	TRBV10-3	TRBJ1-4	TRBD1
CASSSPTRANYGYTF	TGCGCCAGCAGCAGTCCTACCAGGGCTAACTATGGCTACACCTTC	-	TRBV4-1	TRBJ1-2	-
CASSLLAGSSTDTQYF	TGTGCCAGTAGTCTCCTAGCGGGATCTAGCACAGATACGCAGTATTTT	-	TRBV19	TRBJ2-3	TRBD2
CSASDNEQFF	TGCAGTGCTAGCGACAATGAGCAGTTCTTC	once	TRBV20-1	TRBJ2-1	-
CAISSYSDRGRYYEQYF	TGTGCCATCTCATCCTACTCCGACAGGGGCCGGTACTACGAGCAGTACTTC	-	TRBV10-3	TRBJ2-7	TRBD1
CASSLGGTGARIGQYF	TGTGCCAGCAGCTTGGGAGGGACAGGGGCAAGGATCGGGCAGTATTTT	-	TRBV5-4	TRBJ2-3	TRBD1
CASERTGRGYGYTF	TGTGCCAGCGAACGGACAGGGAGAGGCTATGGCTACACCTTC	once	TRBV28	TRBJ1-2	TRBD1
CASSLIRDQPQHF	TGTGCCAGCAGTTTAATACGGGATCAGCCCCAGCATTTT	once	TRBV27	TRBJ1-5	-
CASSPRTSRHEQYF	TGTGCCAGCAGCCCCCGGACTAGCCGGCACGAGCAGTACTTC	-	TRBV7-9	TRBJ2-7	TRBD2
CASSFGGAHNEQFF	TGTGCCAGCAGTTTCGGGGGGGCCCACAATGAGCAGTTCTTC	-	TRBV28	TRBJ2-1	TRBD2
CASREERPEAFF	TGTGCCAGCAGGGAGGAGAGGCCTGAAGCTTTCTTT	-	TRBV6-1	TRBJ1-1	-
CASSLDRAGNQPQHF	TGTGCCAGCAGCTTGGACAGGGCGGGCAATCAGCCCCAGCATTTT	few	TRBV6-6	TRBJ1-5	TRBD1
CSVTRNTEAFF	TGCAGCGTTACCAGGAACACTGAAGCTTTCTTT	-	TRBV29-1	TRBJ1-1	-
CASPQDCFTPYEQYF	TGTGCCAGCCCCCAGGACTGTTTTACTCCCTACGAGCAGTACTTC	-	TRBV27	TRBJ2-7	-
CASSFGVRADTQYF	TGCGCCAGCAGCTTCGGGGTCCGGGCAGATACGCAGTATTTT	-	TRBV5-1	TRBJ2-3	-
CASSPGLGDTGELFF	TGTGCCAGCAGCCCCGGACTAGGGGACACCGGGGAGCTGTTTTTT	-	TRBV7-9	TRBJ2-2	TRBD2
CASSTQLGQKNYNEQFF	TGTGCCAGTAGTACCCAACTCGGACAGAAAAACTACAATGAGCAGTTCTTC	-	TRBV19	TRBJ2-1	-
CPLWPGTDTQYF	TGTCCCCTTTGGCCCGGCACAGATACGCAGTATTTT	-	TRBV2	TRBJ2-3	-
CASGGGERSGELFF	TGTGCCAGCGGCGGCGGGGAGAGGTCCGGGGAGCTGTTTTTT	-	TRBV10-3	TRBJ2-2	-
CASTAGGPGEQFF	TGTGCCAGCACAGCGGGAGGGCCTGGTGAGCAGTTCTTC	-	TRBV9	TRBJ2-1	TRBD2
CASRRTDPIYGYTF	TGTGCCAGCAGGCGCACAGATCCGATCTATGGCTACACCTTC	-	TRBV27	TRBJ1-2	-
CASSPRPGLAGGNEQFF	TGTGCCAGCTCACCTCGACCGGGACTAGCGGGGGGAAATGAGCAGTTCTTC	-	TRBV18	TRBJ2-1	TRBD2
CASSLGLAGDEQYF	TGTGCCAGCAGTTTGGGACTAGCGGGAGACGAGCAGTACTTC	-	TRBV27	TRBJ2-7	TRBD2
CASSEGGLRYGYTF	TGTGCCAGCAGTGAGGGGGGTCTGAGGTATGGCTACACCTTC	-	TRBV6-1	TRBJ1-2	-
CASSLSAGGAPEAFF	TGTGCCAGCAGCTTGTCTGCAGGGGGCGCGCCTGAAGCTTTCTTT	-	TRBV5-4	TRBJ1-1	TRBD1
CASSLDWDTQYF	TGCGCCAGCAGCCTGGACTGGGATACGCAGTATTTT	-	TRBV5-1	TRBJ2-3	-
CASVEASSYEQYF	TGTGCCAGCGTTGAAGCATCTTCCTACGAGCAGTACTTC	-	TRBV28	TRBJ2-7	-
CASSLTLAGIYNEQFF	TGTGCCAGTAGTCTTACCCTAGCGGGGATTTACAATGAGCAGTTCTTC	-	TRBV19	TRBJ2-1	TRBD2
CASSPTGQGNSPLHF	TGTGCCAGCAGCCCTACGGGACAGGGGAATTCACCCCTCCACTTT	once	TRBV6-6	TRBJ1-6	TRBD1
CAWSPLGGGLQETQYF	TGTGCCTGGAGTCCCCTGGGGGGGGGACTCCAAGAGACCCAGTACTTC	-	TRBV30	TRBJ2-5	TRBD2
CASNLRTGPNEKLFF	TGTGCCAGCAATCTACGGACAGGACCTAATGAAAAACTGTTTTTT	-	TRBV28	TRBJ1-4	TRBD1
CSVFGLAGRDEQFF	TGCAGCGTTTTTGGACTAGCGGGAAGAGATGAGCAGTTCTTC	once	TRBV29-1	TRBJ2-1	TRBD2
CASSSRQGEQFF	TGTGCCAGCAGTTCCCGACAGGGTGAGCAGTTCTTC	-	TRBV27	TRBJ2-1	TRBD1
CATITGWRRKGANVLTF	TGTGCCACAATAACGGGATGGCGCCGTAAGGGGGCCAACGTCCTGACTTTC	-	TRBV28	TRBJ2-6	-
CASSARDQETQYF	TGTGCCAGCAGCGCCCGGGACCAAGAGACCCAGTACTTC	-	TRBV7-9	TRBJ2-5	-
CASSLSPGLNTEAFF	TGCGCCAGCAGCTTGTCGCCAGGATTAAACACTGAAGCTTTCTTT	-	TRBV5-1	TRBJ1-1	-
CASSLQGGNTEAFF	TGTGCCAGCAGCTTACAGGGCGGGAACACTGAAGCTTTCTTT	-	TRBV7-9	TRBJ1-1	-
CASSSDSRFIYGYTF	TGTGCCAGCAGCTCCGACAGTCGATTTATTTATGGCTACACCTTC	-	TRBV11-2	TRBJ1-2	-
CASSSMTGRAYNEQFF	TGTGCCAGCAGCTCCATGACAGGGCGGGCCTACAATGAGCAGTTCTTC	few	TRBV5-4	TRBJ2-1	TRBD1
CASSRTGWGDTQYF	TGTGCCAGTAGTAGGACAGGGTGGGGAGATACGCAGTATTTT	-	TRBV19	TRBJ2-3	TRBD1